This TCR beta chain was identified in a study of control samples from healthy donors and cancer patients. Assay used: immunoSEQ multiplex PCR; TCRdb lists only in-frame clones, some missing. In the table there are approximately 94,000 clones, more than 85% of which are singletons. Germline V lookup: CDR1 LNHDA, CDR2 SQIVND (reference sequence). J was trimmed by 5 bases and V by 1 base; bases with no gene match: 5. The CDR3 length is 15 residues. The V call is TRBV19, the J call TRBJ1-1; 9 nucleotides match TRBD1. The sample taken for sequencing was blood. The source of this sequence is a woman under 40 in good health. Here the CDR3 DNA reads TGTGCCAGTAGTATAGCACAGGGGGCGTATACTGAAGCTTTCTTT. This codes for CASSIAQGAYTEAFF.